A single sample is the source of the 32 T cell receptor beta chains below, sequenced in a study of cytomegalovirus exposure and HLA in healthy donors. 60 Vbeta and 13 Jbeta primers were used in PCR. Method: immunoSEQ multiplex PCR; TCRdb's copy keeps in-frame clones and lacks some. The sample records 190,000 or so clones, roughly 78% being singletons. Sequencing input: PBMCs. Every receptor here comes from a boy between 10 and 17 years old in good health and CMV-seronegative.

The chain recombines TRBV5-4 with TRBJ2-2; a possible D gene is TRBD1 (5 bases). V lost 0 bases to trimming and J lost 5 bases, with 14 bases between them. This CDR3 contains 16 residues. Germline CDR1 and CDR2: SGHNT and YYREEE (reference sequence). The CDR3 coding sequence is TGTGCCAGCAGCTTGGATCGCTCCACAGGAACCGGGGAGCTGTTTTTT. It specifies CASSLDRSTGTGELFF.

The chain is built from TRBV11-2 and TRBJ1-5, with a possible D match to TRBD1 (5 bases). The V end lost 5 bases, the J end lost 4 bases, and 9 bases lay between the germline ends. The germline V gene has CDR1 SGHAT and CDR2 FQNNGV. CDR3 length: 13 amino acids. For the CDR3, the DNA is TGTGCCAGCAGCGTGACAGTTAATCAGCCCCAGCATTTT. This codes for CASSVTVNQPQHF.

The CDR3 DNA is TGTGCCAGCAGCTTGGAGACCCGGGACAGGGGGGATGGCTACACCTTC. Its translation is CASSLETRDRGDGYTF. The chain is built from TRBV5-4 and TRBJ1-2, with 11 bases fitting TRBD1. The germline V gene encodes CDR1 SGHNT and CDR2 YYREEE (reference sequence). V was clipped by 0 bases and J by 6 bases; unmatched bases: 7. The CDR3 covers 16 residues.

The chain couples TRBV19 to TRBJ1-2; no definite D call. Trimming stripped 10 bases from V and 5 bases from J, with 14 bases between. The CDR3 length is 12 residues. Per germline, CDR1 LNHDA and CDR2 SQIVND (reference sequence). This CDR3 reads CAIGRVGYGYTF. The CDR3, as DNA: TGTGCCATAGGGAGGGTAGGGTATGGCTACACCTTC. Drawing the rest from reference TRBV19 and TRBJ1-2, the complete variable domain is DGGITQSPKYLFRKEGQNVTLSCEQNLNHDAMYWYRQDPGQGLRLIYYSQIVNDFQKGDIAEGYSVSREKKESFPLTVTSAQKNPTAFYLCAIGRVGYGYTFGSGTRLTVV.

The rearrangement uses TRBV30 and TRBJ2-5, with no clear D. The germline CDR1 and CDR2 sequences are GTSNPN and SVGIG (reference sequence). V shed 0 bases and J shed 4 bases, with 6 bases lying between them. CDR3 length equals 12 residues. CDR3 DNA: TGTGCCTGGAGTGTACTCCGAGAGACCCAGTACTTC. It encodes CAWSVLRETQYF.

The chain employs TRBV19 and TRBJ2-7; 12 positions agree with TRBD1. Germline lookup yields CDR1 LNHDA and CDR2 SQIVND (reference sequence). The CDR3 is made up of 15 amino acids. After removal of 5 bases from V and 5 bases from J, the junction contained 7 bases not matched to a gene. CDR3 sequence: CASSVRGTGGDEQYF. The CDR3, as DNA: TGTGCCAGTAGTGTACGCGGGACAGGGGGCGACGAGCAGTACTTC.

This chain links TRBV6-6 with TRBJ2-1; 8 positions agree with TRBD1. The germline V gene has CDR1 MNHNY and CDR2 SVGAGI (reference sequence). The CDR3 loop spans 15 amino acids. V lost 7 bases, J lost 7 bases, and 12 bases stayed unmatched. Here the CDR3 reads CASIQQPDRANEQFF. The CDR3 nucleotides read TGTGCCAGCATCCAACAACCGGACAGGGCGAATGAGCAGTTCTTC.

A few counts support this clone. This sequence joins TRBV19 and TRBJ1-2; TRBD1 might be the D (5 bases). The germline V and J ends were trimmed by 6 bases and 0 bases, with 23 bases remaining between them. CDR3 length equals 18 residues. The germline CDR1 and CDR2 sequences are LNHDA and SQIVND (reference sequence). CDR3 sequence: CASRRGSATFGTNYGYTF. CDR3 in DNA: TGTGCCAGTAGAAGGGGAAGCGCTACTTTCGGAACTAACTATGGCTACACCTTC.

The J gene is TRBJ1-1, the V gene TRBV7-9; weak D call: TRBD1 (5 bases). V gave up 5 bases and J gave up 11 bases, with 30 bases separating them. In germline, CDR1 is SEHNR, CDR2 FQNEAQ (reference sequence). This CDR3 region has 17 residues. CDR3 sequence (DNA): TGTGCCAGCAGCCCTCTGACAGTTGGTGGCGGGATTGGGGAGGCTTTCTTT. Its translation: CASSPLTVGGGIGEAFF.

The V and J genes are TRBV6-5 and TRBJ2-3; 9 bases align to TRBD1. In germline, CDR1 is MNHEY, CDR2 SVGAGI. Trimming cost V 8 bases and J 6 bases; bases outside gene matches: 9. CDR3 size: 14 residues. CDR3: CASGETGGRDTQYF. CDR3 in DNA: TGTGCCAGCGGGGAGACAGGGGGTCGGGATACGCAGTATTTT.

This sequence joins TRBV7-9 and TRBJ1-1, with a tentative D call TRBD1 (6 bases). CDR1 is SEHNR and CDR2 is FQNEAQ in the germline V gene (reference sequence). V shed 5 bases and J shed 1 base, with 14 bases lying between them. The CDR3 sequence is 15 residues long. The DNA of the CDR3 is TGTGCCAGCAGCCCTCAGGGGAACGGGAACACTGAAGCTTTCTTT. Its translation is CASSPQGNGNTEAFF.

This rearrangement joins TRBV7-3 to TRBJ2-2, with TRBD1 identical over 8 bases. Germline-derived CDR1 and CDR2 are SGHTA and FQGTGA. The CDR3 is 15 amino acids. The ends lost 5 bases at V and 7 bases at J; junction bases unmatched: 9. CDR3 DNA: TGTGCCAGCAGCGCAAGCAGGGGGCGCGACGGGGAGCTGTTTTTT. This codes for CASSASRGRDGELFF.

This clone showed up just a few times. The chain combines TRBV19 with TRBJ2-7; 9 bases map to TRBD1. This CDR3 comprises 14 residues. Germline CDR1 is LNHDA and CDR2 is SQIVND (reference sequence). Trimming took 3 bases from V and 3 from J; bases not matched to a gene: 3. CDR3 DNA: TGTGCCAGTAGTATGGGGACAGGGTTCTACGAGCAGTACTTC. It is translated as CASSMGTGFYEQYF.

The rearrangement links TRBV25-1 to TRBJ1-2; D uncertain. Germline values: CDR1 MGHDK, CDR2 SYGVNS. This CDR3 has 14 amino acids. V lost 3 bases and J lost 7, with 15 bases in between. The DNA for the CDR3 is TGTGCCAGCAGTGATGTGGTTTTGTCGAGTGGCTACACCTTC. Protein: CASSDVVLSSGYTF.

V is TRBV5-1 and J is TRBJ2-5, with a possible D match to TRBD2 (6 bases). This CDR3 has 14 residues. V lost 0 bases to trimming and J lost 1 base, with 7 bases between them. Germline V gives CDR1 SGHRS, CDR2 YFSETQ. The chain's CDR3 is CASSLAGVQETQYF. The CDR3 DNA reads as TGCGCCAGCAGCTTGGCGGGGGTCCAAGAGACCCAGTACTTC.

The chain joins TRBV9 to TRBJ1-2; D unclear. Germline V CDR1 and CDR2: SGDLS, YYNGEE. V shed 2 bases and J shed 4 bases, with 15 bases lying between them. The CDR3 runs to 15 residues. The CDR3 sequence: CASSVEERSSYGYTF. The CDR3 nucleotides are TGTGCCAGCAGCGTTGAAGAACGGAGCTCCTATGGCTACACCTTC. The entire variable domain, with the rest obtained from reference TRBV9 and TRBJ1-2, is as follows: DSGVTQTPKHLITATGQRVTLRCSPRSGDLSVYWYQQSLDQGLQFLIQYYNGEERAKGNILERFSAQQFPDLHSELNLSSLELGDSALYFCASSVEERSSYGYTFGSGTRLTVV.

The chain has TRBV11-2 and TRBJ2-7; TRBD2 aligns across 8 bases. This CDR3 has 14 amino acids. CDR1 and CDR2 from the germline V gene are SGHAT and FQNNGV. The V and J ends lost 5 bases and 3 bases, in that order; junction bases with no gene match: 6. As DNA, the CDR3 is TGTGCCAGCAGCCCTCGGGGGGGCAGCTACGAGCAGTACTTC. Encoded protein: CASSPRGGSYEQYF.

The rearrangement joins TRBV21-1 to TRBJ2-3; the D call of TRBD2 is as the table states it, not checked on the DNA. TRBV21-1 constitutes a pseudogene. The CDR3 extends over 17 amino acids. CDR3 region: CASSLWRGGIWPDTQYF. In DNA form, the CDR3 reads TGTGCCAGCAGTCTATGGCGCGGGGGCATCTGGCCGGATACGCAGTATTTT.

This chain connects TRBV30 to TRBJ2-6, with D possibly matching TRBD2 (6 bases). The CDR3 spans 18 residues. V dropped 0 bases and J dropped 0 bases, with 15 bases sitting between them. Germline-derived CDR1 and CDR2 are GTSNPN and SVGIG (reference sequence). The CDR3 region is CAWSVLARVFSGANVLTF. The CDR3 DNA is TGTGCCTGGAGTGTACTAGCTCGGGTTTTCTCTGGGGCCAACGTCCTGACTTTC.

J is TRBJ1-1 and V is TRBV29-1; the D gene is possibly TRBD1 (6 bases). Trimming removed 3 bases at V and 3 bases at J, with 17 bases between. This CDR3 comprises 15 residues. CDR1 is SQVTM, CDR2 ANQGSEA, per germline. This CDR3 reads CSVDKVGRGDTEAFF. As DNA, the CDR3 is TGCAGCGTTGATAAGGTGGGCAGGGGTGACACTGAAGCTTTCTTT.

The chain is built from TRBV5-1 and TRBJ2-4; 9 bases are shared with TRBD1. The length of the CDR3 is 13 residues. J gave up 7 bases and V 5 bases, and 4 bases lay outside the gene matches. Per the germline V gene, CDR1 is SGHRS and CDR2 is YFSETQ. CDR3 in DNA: TGCGCCAGCAGAGCCGGGACAGGGAACATTCAGTACTTC. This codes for CASRAGTGNIQYF.

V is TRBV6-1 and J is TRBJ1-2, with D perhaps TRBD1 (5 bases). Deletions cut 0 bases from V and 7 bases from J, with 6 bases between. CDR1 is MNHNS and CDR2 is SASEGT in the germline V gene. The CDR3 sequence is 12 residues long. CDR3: CASSEAGRGYTF. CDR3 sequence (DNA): TGTGCCAGCAGTGAAGCGGGGCGTGGCTACACCTTC.

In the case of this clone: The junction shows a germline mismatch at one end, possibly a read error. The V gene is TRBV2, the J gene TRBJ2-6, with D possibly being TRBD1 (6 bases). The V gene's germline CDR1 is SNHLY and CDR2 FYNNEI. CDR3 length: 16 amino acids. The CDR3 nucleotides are TGTGCCAGCAGGGCTTTGACAGGCTCTGGGACCAACGTCCTGACTTTC. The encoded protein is CASRALTGSGTNVLTF.

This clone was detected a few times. CDR3 nucleotide sequence: TGTGCCAGCAGCTTAGGACAGGGGGTGTACAATGAGCAGTTCTTC. Its protein is CASSLGQGVYNEQFF. The V gene is TRBV5-4, the J gene TRBJ2-1; TRBD1 matches at 10 bases. The CDR3 is 15 amino acids. Germline-derived CDR1 and CDR2 are SGHNT and YYREEE (reference sequence). J lost 4 bases, V lost 2 bases, and 3 bases had no gene match.

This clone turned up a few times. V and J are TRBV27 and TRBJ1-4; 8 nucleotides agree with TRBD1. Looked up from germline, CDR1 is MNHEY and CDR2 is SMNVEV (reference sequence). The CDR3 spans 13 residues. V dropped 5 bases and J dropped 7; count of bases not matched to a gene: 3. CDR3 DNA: TGTGCCAGCAGTCTGACAGGGGTTGAAAAACTGTTTTTT. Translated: CASSLTGVEKLFF.

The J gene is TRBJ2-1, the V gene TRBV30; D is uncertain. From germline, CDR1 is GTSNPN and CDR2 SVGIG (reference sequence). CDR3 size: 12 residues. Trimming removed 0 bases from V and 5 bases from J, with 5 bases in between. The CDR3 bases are TGTGCCTGGAGTGTAGCCCACAATGAGCAGTTCTTC. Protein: CAWSVAHNEQFF.

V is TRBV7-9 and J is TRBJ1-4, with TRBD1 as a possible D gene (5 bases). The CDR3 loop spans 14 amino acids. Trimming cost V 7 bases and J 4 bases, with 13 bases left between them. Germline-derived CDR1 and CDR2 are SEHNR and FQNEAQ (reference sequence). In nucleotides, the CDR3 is TGTGCCAGCACGGCAGGGATGGGTAATGAAAAACTGTTTTTT. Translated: CASTAGMGNEKLFF.

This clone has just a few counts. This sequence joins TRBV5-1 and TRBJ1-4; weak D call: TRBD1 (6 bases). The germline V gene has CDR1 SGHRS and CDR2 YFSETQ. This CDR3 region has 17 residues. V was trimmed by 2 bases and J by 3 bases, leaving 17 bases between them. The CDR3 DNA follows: TGCGCCAGCAGCTTCTCCCCCGCAGGGGCCTCTAATGAAAAACTGTTTTTT. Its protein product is CASSFSPAGASNEKLFF.

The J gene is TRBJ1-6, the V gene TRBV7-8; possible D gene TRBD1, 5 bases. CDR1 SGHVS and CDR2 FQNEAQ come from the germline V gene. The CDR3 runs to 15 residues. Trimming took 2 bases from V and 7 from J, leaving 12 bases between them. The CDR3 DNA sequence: TGTGCCAGCAGCTTACGGGCAGGGATGAATTCACCCCTCCACTTT. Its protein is CASSLRAGMNSPLHF. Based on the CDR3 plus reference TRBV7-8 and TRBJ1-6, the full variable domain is GAGVSQSPRYKVAKRGQDVALRCDPISGHVSLFWYQQALGQGPEFLTYFQNEAQLDKSGLPSDRFFAERPEGSVSTLKIQRTQQEDSAVYLCASSLRAGMNSPLHFGNGTRLTVT.

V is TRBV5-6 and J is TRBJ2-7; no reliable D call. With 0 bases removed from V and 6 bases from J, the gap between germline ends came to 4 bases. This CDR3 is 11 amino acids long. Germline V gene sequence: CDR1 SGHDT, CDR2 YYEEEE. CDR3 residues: CASSLGIEQYF. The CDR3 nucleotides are TGTGCCAGCAGCTTGGGTATCGAGCAGTACTTC.

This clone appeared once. CDR3 protein: CASSLVGAGETQYF. The CDR3 DNA is TGTGCCAGCAGCTTAGTGGGGGCAGGAGAGACCCAGTACTTC. The J gene is TRBJ2-5, the V gene TRBV7-6, with a weak D call TRBD1 (6 bases). The CDR3 totals 14 residues. Germline CDR1 SGHVS, CDR2 FNYEAQ. V lost 1 base, J lost 4 bases, and 10 bases lay in between. Complete variable domain (other parts from reference TRBV7-6 and TRBJ2-5): GAGVSQSPRYKVTKRGQDVALRCDPISGHVSLYWYRQALGQGPEFLTYFNYEAQQDKSGLPNDRFSAERPEGSISTLTIQRTEQRDSAMYRCASSLVGAGETQYFGPGTRLLVL.

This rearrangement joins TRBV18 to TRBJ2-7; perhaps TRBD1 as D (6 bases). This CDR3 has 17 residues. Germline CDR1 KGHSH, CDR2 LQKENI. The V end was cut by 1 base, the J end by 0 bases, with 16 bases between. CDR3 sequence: CASSPQSGVQSSYEQYF. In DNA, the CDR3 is TGTGCCAGCTCACCACAGTCAGGGGTGCAAAGCTCCTACGAGCAGTACTTC.